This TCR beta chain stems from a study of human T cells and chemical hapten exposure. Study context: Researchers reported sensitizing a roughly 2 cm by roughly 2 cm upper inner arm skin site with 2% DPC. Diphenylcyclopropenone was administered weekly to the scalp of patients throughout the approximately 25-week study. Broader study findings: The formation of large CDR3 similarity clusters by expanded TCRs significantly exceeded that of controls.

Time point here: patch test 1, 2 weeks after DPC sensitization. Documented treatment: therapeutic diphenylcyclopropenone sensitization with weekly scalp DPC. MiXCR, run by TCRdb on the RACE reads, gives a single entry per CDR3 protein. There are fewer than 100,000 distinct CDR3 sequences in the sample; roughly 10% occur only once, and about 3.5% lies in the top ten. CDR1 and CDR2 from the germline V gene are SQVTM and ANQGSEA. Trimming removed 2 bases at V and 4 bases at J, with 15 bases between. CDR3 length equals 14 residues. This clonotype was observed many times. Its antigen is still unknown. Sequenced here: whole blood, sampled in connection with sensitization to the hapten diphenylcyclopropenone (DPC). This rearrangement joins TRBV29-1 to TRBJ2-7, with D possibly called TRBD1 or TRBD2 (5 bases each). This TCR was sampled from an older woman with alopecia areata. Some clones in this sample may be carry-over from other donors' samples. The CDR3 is CSVESLAGSYEQYF. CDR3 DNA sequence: TGCAGCGTTGAAAGTCTGGCAGGGAGTTACGAGCAGTACTTC.